The rows below give T cell receptor beta chains drawn from one sample of a study of shared clonotypes between healthy human individuals. Produced via immunoSEQ multiplex PCR; TCRdb's table is partial and in-frame only. The sample has a few million clones; around 92% are singletons. What was sequenced was naive CD4+ T cells from PBMCs. The source is a man younger than 35 in good health. Some clones in this sample may be carry-over from other donors' samples. Each CDR3 is given with its conserved first and last residue. A D gene is named only where the DNA matches it firmly. Where a row states a size, it is once, few, many or the class of an expanded clone; other rows omit it.

clone size,D gene,J gene,V gene,CDR3 protein,CDR3 DNA
-,-,TRBJ2-2,TRBV11-3,CASSSQGPSNTGELFF,TGTGCCAGCAGCTCCCAGGGGCCGTCGAACACCGGGGAGCTGTTTTTT
-,-,TRBJ1-2,TRBV6-1,CASSDLTGPNYGYTF,TGTGCCAGCAGTGATCTAACGGGACCTAACTATGGCTACACCTTC
-,-,TRBJ2-5,TRBV2,CAVRGDPEPGVQTETQYF,TGTGCGGTGAGGGGGGATCCCGAACCCGGGGTCCAAACAGAGACCCAGTACTTC
-,-,TRBJ2-2,TRBV30,CAWSVSRTDLTGELFF,TGTGCCTGGAGTGTTAGTAGGACAGATCTCACCGGGGAGCTGTTTTTT
-,-,TRBJ2-3,TRBV10-3,CAIKEGSTDTQYF,TGTGCCATCAAGGAGGGATCCACAGATACGCAGTATTTT
-,-,TRBJ2-1,TRBV20-1,CSGPGNEQFF,TGCAGTGGTCCCGGAAATGAGCAGTTCTTC
-,-,TRBJ2-3,TRBV19,CASSIRVEGTDTQYF,TGTGCCAGTAGTATCCGTGTGGAGGGCACAGATACGCAGTATTTT
-,TRBD1,TRBJ2-2,TRBV9,CASSVDAQGATGELFF,TGTGCCAGCAGCGTAGACGCCCAGGGGGCCACCGGGGAGCTGTTTTTT
-,-,TRBJ2-3,TRBV5-1,CASSLHPASTDTQYF,TGCGCCAGCAGCTTACACCCGGCTAGCACAGATACGCAGTATTTT
-,TRBD1,TRBJ2-1,TRBV7-2,CASSPVLGQLANEQFF,TGTGCCAGCAGCCCCGTGCTGGGACAGCTAGCTAATGAGCAGTTCTTC
once,TRBD1,TRBJ1-2,TRBV5-1,CASSFRGTAPGGFYGYTF,TGCGCCAGCAGCTTCCGTGGGACAGCACCTGGGGGGTTCTATGGCTACACCTTC
-,TRBD2,TRBJ2-3,TRBV7-3,CASSLGLAKDTQYF,TGTGCCAGCAGCTTAGGACTAGCAAAAGATACGCAGTATTTT
-,TRBD1,TRBJ2-7,TRBV7-9,CASSLPGTGGFEQYF,TGTGCCAGCAGCCTCCCCGGGACAGGGGGCTTCGAGCAGTACTTC
-,TRBD2,TRBJ2-1,TRBV7-3,CASSLREGPYNEQFF,TGTGCCAGCAGCTTGCGGGAGGGCCCTTACAATGAGCAGTTCTTC
-,-,TRBJ2-3,TRBV19,CASSISGAWGSDTQYF,TGTGCCAGTAGTATTAGTGGGGCATGGGGATCAGATACGCAGTATTTT
-,-,TRBJ2-1,TRBV25-1,CATLPRAGAYNEQFF,TGTGCCACCCTACCCAGGGCAGGGGCCTACAATGAGCAGTTCTTC
-,-,TRBJ1-4,TRBV4-2,CASSQGQGLGGNEKLFF,TGTGCCAGCAGCCAAGGGCAGGGGTTGGGCGGTAATGAAAAACTGTTTTTT
once,-,TRBJ1-2,TRBV28,CASSLGPSYGYTF,TGTGCCAGCAGTTTGGGACCGAGCTATGGCTACACCTTC
-,-,TRBJ1-2,TRBV29-1,CSVRRGNYGYTF,TGCAGCGTTCGGCGAGGGAACTATGGCTACACCTTC
-,TRBD1,TRBJ1-5,TRBV2,CASSGDRRPQNNQPQHF,TGTGCCAGCAGTGGGGACAGAAGACCTCAGAACAATCAGCCCCAGCATTTT
-,TRBD2,TRBJ2-7,TRBV6-6,CASRRTSGRYEQYF,TGTGCCAGCAGGCGTACTAGCGGACGGTACGAGCAGTACTTC
-,TRBD1,TRBJ2-3,TRBV9,CASSARTGSHDTQYF,TGTGCCAGCAGCGCCCGGACAGGTTCACATGATACGCAGTATTTT
once,-,TRBJ2-3,TRBV23-1,CASTYGGTDTQYF,TGCGCCAGCACCTATGGGGGCACAGATACGCAGTATTTT
-,-,TRBJ2-5,TRBV7-2,CASSLDGRVRETQYF,TGTGCCAGCAGCTTAGATGGCAGGGTGAGAGAGACCCAGTACTTC
-,TRBD1,TRBJ2-1,TRBV6-5,CASRSGGRSYNEQFF,TGTGCCAGCAGGTCAGGGGGCCGCTCCTACAATGAGCAGTTCTTC
once,-,TRBJ1-5,TRBV28,CASSLGGTGGPQHF,TGTGCCAGCAGTTTAGGAGGAACCGGGGGGCCCCAGCATTTT
-,-,TRBJ1-2,TRBV2,CASSQPSSTNYGYTF,TGTGCCAGCAGTCAGCCTTCCTCAACTAACTATGGCTACACCTTC
-,-,TRBJ2-7,TRBV5-1,CASSLSTRSYEQYF,TGCGCCAGCAGCTTGTCTACCCGATCCTACGAGCAGTACTTC
-,-,TRBJ1-1,TRBV7-3,CASSLGAGSTEAFF,TGTGCCAGCAGTTTAGGGGCAGGGAGCACTGAAGCTTTCTTT
-,-,TRBJ2-7,TRBV30,CAWTGAYEQYF,TGTGCCTGGACAGGCGCCTACGAGCAGTACTTC
-,TRBD1,TRBJ2-7,TRBV7-2,CASSSGTGLGEQYF,TGTGCCAGCAGCTCCGGGACAGGGCTAGGCGAGCAGTACTTC
-,-,TRBJ2-1,TRBV5-1,CASSLTGTYNEQFF,TGCGCCAGCAGCTTGACGGGAACCTACAATGAGCAGTTCTTC
-,-,TRBJ1-2,TRBV10-3,CAISETERFYGYTF,TGTGCCATCAGTGAGACAGAAAGGTTCTATGGCTACACCTTC
once,TRBD2,TRBJ2-2,TRBV15,CATSRGSGTSSGELFF,TGTGCCACCAGCAGAGGATCCGGGACTAGTTCCGGGGAGCTGTTTTTT
-,TRBD2,TRBJ2-5,TRBV30,CASSGRGGEETQYF,TGTGCCTCTAGCGGGAGAGGAGGTGAGGAGACCCAGTACTTC
-,-,TRBJ2-7,TRBV11-2,CASSHGQPPGLYEQYF,TGTGCCAGCAGTCACGGCCAACCACCCGGCCTCTACGAGCAGTACTTC
-,-,TRBJ2-7,TRBV2,CASIGQATYEQYF,TGTGCCAGCATTGGTCAGGCCACTTACGAGCAGTACTTC
once,-,TRBJ2-2,TRBV27,CASTTNTGELFF,TGTGCCAGCACCACGAACACCGGGGAGCTGTTTTTT
once,-,TRBJ1-1,TRBV7-9,CASSIATENTEAFF,TGTGCCAGCAGCATCGCCACAGAGAACACTGAAGCTTTCTTT
-,TRBD1,TRBJ1-2,TRBV11-3,CASSQTGGYGYTF,TGTGCCAGCAGCCAGACAGGGGGCTATGGCTACACCTTC
-,TRBD1,TRBJ2-7,TRBV5-1,CASSLTGGVTYEQYF,TGCGCCAGCAGCTTGACAGGGGGAGTGACCTACGAGCAGTACTTC
-,-,TRBJ2-7,TRBV27,CASSKISSYEQYF,TGTGCCAGCAGTAAGATTAGCTCCTACGAGCAGTACTTC
-,TRBD1,TRBJ1-5,TRBV7-8,CASSRTGTNQPQHF,TGTGCCAGCAGCCGGACAGGGACAAATCAGCCCCAGCATTTT
-,TRBD1,TRBJ1-1,TRBV5-1,CASSLQGALKAEAFF,TGCGCCAGCAGCTTGCAGGGGGCCTTAAAGGCTGAAGCTTTCTTT
-,TRBD2,TRBJ2-1,TRBV7-2,CASSLGTSGTVEQFF,TGTGCCAGCAGCTTGGGGACTAGCGGGACTGTTGAGCAGTTCTTC
-,TRBD2,TRBJ2-1,TRBV2,CASSGGTSASYNEQFF,TGTGCCAGCAGTGGTGGGACTAGCGCGTCCTACAATGAGCAGTTCTTC
-,-,TRBJ1-5,TRBV28,CASFGGRPHSPQHF,TGTGCCAGTTTCGGCGGACGGCCACATTCGCCCCAGCATTTT
-,TRBD1,TRBJ1-2,TRBV4-1,CASSQDRRDRNYGYTF,TGCGCCAGCAGCCAAGATCGAAGGGACAGGAACTATGGCTACACCTTC
-,TRBD2,TRBJ2-1,TRBV6-1,CASSAPGSAGAEQFF,TGTGCCAGCAGTGCCCCTGGGTCGGCGGGAGCTGAGCAGTTCTTC
-,-,TRBJ2-1,TRBV12-5,CASEGGGGNEQFF,TGTGCTAGCGAAGGTGGGGGTGGCAATGAGCAGTTCTTC
-,-,TRBJ2-7,TRBV5-5,CASSFFTGTDYEQYF,TGTGCCAGCAGCTTTTTTACAGGCACGGACTACGAGCAGTACTTC
-,TRBD1,TRBJ1-4,TRBV4-1,CASSPMTGLDEKLFF,TGCGCCAGCAGCCCAATGACAGGGTTGGATGAAAAACTGTTTTTT